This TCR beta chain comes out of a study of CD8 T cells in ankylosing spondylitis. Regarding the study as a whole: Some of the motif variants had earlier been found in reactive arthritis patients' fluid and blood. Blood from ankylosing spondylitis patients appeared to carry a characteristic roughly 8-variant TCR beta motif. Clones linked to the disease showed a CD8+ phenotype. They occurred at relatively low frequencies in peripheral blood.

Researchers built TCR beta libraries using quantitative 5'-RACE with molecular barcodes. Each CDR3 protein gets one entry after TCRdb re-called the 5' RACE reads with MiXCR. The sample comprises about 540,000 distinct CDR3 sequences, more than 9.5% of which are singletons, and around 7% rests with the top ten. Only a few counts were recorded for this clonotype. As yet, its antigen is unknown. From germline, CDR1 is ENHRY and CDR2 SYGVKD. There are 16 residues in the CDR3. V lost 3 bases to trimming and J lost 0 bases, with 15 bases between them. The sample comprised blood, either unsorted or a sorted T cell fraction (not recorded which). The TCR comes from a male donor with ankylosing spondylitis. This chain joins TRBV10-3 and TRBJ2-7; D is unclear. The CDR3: CAISEPPWGRSYEQYV. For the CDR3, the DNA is TGTGCCATCAGTGAACCCCCCTGGGGTCGCTCCTACGAGCAGTACGTC.